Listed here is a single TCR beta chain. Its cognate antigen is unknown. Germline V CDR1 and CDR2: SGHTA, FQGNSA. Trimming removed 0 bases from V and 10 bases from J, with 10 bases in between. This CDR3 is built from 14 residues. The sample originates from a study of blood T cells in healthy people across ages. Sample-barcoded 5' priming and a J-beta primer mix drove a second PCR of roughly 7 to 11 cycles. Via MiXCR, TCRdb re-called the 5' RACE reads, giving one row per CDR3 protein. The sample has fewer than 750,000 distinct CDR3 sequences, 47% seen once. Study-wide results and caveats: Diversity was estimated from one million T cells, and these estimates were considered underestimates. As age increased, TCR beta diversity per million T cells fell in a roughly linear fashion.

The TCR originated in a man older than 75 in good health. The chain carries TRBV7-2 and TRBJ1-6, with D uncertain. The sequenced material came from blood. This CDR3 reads CASSLAREVSPLHF. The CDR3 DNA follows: TGTGCCAGCAGCTTAGCTCGAGAGGTATCACCCCTCCACTTT.